Listed below are T cell receptor beta chains from one sample, sequenced in a study of cytomegalovirus exposure and HLA in healthy donors. Sequenced by immunoSEQ multiplex PCR; TCRdb stores in-frame clones only, minus some. The top ten hold around 12% of the sample, which has a few hundred thousand clones, over 75% seen once. Sequencing used PBMCs. The origin of the receptors is a man in his late teens or twenties in good health and CMV-seropositive. Each CDR3 is given with its conserved first and last residue. Fields, in order: J gene, V gene, clone size, D gene, CDR3 DNA, CDR3 protein. A D gene is named only where the DNA matches it firmly. Clone size is given for some rows only: seen once, a few or many times, or a class if the clone is expanded.

j_call: TRBJ1-5
v_call: TRBV2
clone_size: NA
d_call: TRBD1
cdr3_nt: TGTGCCAGCAGCGCAGGGGGCGCAGGGTATCAGCCCCAGCATTTT
cdr3_aa: CASSAGGAGYQPQHF

j_call: TRBJ2-3
v_call: TRBV30
clone_size: NA
d_call: NA
cdr3_nt: TGTGCCTGGAGTATGAGTTTCGATACGCAGTATTTT
cdr3_aa: CAWSMSFDTQYF

j_call: TRBJ1-1
v_call: TRBV20-1
clone_size: NA
d_call: NA
cdr3_nt: TGCAGTGCTAGAGAGGGGGGGAGGGCTTTCTTT
cdr3_aa: CSAREGGRAFF

j_call: TRBJ2-6
v_call: TRBV6-5
clone_size: NA
d_call: NA
cdr3_nt: TGTGCCAGCAGTTACTCGCTGGGGGGGGCCAACGTCCTGACTTTC
cdr3_aa: CASSYSLGGANVLTF

j_call: TRBJ1-2
v_call: TRBV21-1
clone_size: NA
d_call: NA
cdr3_nt: TGTGCCAGCAGCAAAGAAGCCTGGGGAATAGACTATGGCTACACCTTC
cdr3_aa: CASSKEAWGIDYGYTF

j_call: TRBJ1-2
v_call: TRBV5-6
clone_size: NA
d_call: NA
cdr3_nt: TGTGCCAGCAGCTTGGGGCGTGGTATCGGCTACACCTTC
cdr3_aa: CASSLGRGIGYTF

j_call: TRBJ2-7
v_call: TRBV6-1
clone_size: NA
d_call: NA
cdr3_nt: TGTGCCAGCAGAGATTTTTCCTACGAGCAGTACTTC
cdr3_aa: CASRDFSYEQYF

j_call: TRBJ1-4
v_call: TRBV30
clone_size: NA
d_call: NA
cdr3_nt: TGTGCCTGGAGGCACGGGGGTAGTGAAAAACTGTTTTTT
cdr3_aa: CAWRHGGSEKLFF

j_call: TRBJ1-2
v_call: TRBV6-1
clone_size: NA
d_call: NA
cdr3_nt: TGTGCCAGCAGTGAAGACGTCAGGGAATCCTATGGCTACACCTTC
cdr3_aa: CASSEDVRESYGYTF

j_call: TRBJ2-7
v_call: TRBV5-1
clone_size: NA
d_call: NA
cdr3_nt: TGCGCCAGCAGCTTGGCCCCCTCTGGCGACGAGCAGTACTTC
cdr3_aa: CASSLAPSGDEQYF

j_call: TRBJ2-7
v_call: TRBV27
clone_size: NA
d_call: NA
cdr3_nt: TGTGCCAGCAGCGGAATCGACGAGCAGTACTTC
cdr3_aa: CASSGIDEQYF

j_call: TRBJ1-2
v_call: TRBV7-2
clone_size: NA
d_call: NA
cdr3_nt: TGTGCCAGCAGCTCGGGGGGGCCCCAGAGGACTGGCTACACCTTC
cdr3_aa: CASSSGGPQRTGYTF

j_call: TRBJ2-2
v_call: TRBV5-4
clone_size: NA
d_call: TRBD2
cdr3_nt: TGTGCCAGCAGCCCGGGGACTAGCGTTAGGACCGGGGAGCTGTTTTTT
cdr3_aa: CASSPGTSVRTGELFF

j_call: TRBJ1-4
v_call: TRBV30
clone_size: NA
d_call: TRBD1
cdr3_nt: TGTGCCTGGAGTGCAGGGACAGGGAATGAAAAACTGTTTTTT
cdr3_aa: CAWSAGTGNEKLFF

j_call: TRBJ1-1
v_call: TRBV9
clone_size: NA
d_call: TRBD1
cdr3_nt: TGTGCCAGCAGCGTAGGACAGGGCGGGGGAGCTTTCTTT
cdr3_aa: CASSVGQGGGAFF

j_call: TRBJ1-2
v_call: TRBV10-3
clone_size: NA
d_call: TRBD1
cdr3_nt: TGTGCCATCAGCGAACGACAGGGCTATGGCTACACCTTC
cdr3_aa: CAISERQGYGYTF

j_call: TRBJ2-2
v_call: TRBV6-5
clone_size: NA
d_call: NA
cdr3_nt: TGTGCCAGCACCAGTGCCCGGGGGACCGGGGAGCTGTTTTTT
cdr3_aa: CASTSARGTGELFF

j_call: TRBJ2-7
v_call: TRBV18
clone_size: NA
d_call: TRBD1
cdr3_nt: TGTGCCAGCTATGACAGGGGTAACGAGCAGTACTTC
cdr3_aa: CASYDRGNEQYF

j_call: TRBJ1-2
v_call: TRBV2
clone_size: few
d_call: NA
cdr3_nt: TGTGCCATTCAGGGATATGGCTACACCTTC
cdr3_aa: CAIQGYGYTF